The 18 T cell receptor beta chains in this list originate from one sample, sequenced in a study of CD8+CD57+ T cells in acquired aplastic anemia. Patients sequenced had flow cytometry evidence of CD8+CD57+ cell expansion. It was genomic DNA that served as the template for profiling TCR beta VDJ and CDR3. TCRdb ran MiXCR on the reads and lists one entry per CDR3 protein. This table has roughly 290,000 distinct CDR3 sequences, roughly 53% appearing once. Sequencing was carried out using sorted CD4+, CD8+, or CD8+CD57+ T cells (not recorded which) from PBMCs. These receptor sequences come from a human donor with aplastic anemia.

This clonotype has ten or more counts. The chain links TRBV5-8 to TRBJ2-5; unclear D gene. The CDR3 length is 17 residues. The V end was cut by 5 bases, the J end by 3 bases, with 23 bases between. CDR1 and CDR2 from the germline V gene are SGHTS and YDEGEE. CDR3 sequence (DNA): TGTGCCAGCAGACCACTGTGGGTCCCCTCCTCGGAAGAGACCCAGTACTTC. It codes for CASRPLWVPSSEETQYF.

The chain employs TRBV7-7 and TRBJ2-7; 10 nucleotides match TRBD2. The CDR3 extends over 15 amino acids. Unmatched junction bases numbered 9, after V lost 6 bases and J lost 4 bases. The germline gives CDR1 SSHAT, CDR2 FNYEAQ (reference sequence). CDR3 amino acids: CASSSSGRAWYEQYF. CDR3 bases: TGTGCCAGCAGTTCGAGCGGGAGGGCATGGTACGAGCAGTACTTC.

This clonotype appeared many times. The genes are TRBV12-3 or TRBV12-4 and TRBJ2-1; no definite D call. This CDR3 has 11 residues. The V end was cut by 3 bases, the J end by 8 bases, with 5 bases between. The CDR3 loop reads CASSFGYEQFF. For the CDR3, the DNA is TGTGCCAGCAGTTTCGGCTATGAGCAGTTCTTC.

This clonotype has a single count. The CDR3 coding sequence is TGTGCCAGTAGAAATTCCCCGATGGGGCCCACCGAGCAGTACTTC. This gives the protein CASRNSPMGPTEQYF. V is TRBV19 and J is TRBJ2-7; a weak D match, TRBD1 (5 bases). V was clipped by 6 bases and J by 6 bases, with 21 bases between them. The CDR3 has 15 residues. Germline V gene data show CDR1 as LNHDA and CDR2 as SQIVND (reference sequence).

This clonotype appeared many times. A read error may produce the germline difference seen at one junction end. The chain couples TRBV4-1 to TRBJ2-5, with TRBD1 matching 8 bases. This CDR3 is built from 14 residues. Germline values: CDR1 MGHRA, CDR2 YSYEKL. The DNA of the CDR3 is TGCGCCAGCGGCCAAAACAGGGGGACGGAGACCCAGTACTTC. Encoded protein: CASGQNRGTETQYF.

The chain links TRBV20-1 to TRBJ2-7, with D hard to call. Germline lookup yields CDR1 DFQATT and CDR2 SNEGSKA (reference sequence). This CDR3 is built from 15 residues. V gave up 1 base and J gave up 6 bases, with 19 bases separating them. The CDR3 region has the DNA TGCAGTGCTAGAGGAGCAGGAGTGCTCGCCGGCGAGCAGTACTTC. It codes for CSARGAGVLAGEQYF.

Concerning this clonotype: A junction end diverges from the germline sequence, so it may reflect a read error. The chain is built from TRBV4-1 and TRBJ2-7; no reliable D call. This CDR3 region has 15 residues. Germline V gene lookup returns CDR1 MGHRA and CDR2 YSYEKL. The CDR3 nucleotides are TGTGCCAGCAGCTTGGAAATTGTGTCTGGGTACGAGCAGTACTTC. It translates to CASSLEIVSGYEQYF.

In this sample, this clonotype turned up many times. J is TRBJ2-5 and V is TRBV6-4; 9 nucleotides align to TRBD2. Germline CDR1 is MRHNA and CDR2 is SNTAGT. V gave up 5 bases and J gave up 3 bases; unmatched junction bases: 1. This CDR3 spans 13 amino acids. The CDR3 loop reads CASSPSGKETQYF. The CDR3 nucleotides are TGTGCCAGCAGTCCTAGCGGGAAAGAGACCCAGTACTTC.

Concerning this clonotype itself: Since the CDR3 does not end with the conserved phenylalanine or tryptophan, this likely comes from a read error. The DNA is omitted, as the CDR3 cannot be located on it reliably, and the CDR3 follows TCRdb's listing. The chain carries TRBV19 and TRBJ1-3. With termini counted, the CDR3 has 12 amino acids. Germline V gene sequence: CDR1 LNHDA, CDR2 SQIVND (reference sequence). CDR3 region: CASSPGLGAGNT.

This clonotype was seen ten or more times. This chain links TRBV4-2 with TRBJ1-4, with D uncertain. V lost 0 bases and J 7 bases, leaving 12 bases between the germline ends. This CDR3 contains 15 residues. Germline values: CDR1 LGHNA, CDR2 YNFKEQ. The CDR3 here is CASSQEVPGGEKLFF. The DNA of the CDR3 is TGTGCCAGCAGCCAAGAGGTCCCCGGAGGTGAAAAACTGTTTTTT.

Concerning this clonotype itself: Possible read error: a much larger clone is one base away. V is TRBV6-5 and J is TRBJ1-1; D remains ambiguous. Trimming pared 6 bases from V and 4 bases from J, leaving 15 bases between. There are 14 residues in the CDR3. The germline gives CDR1 MNHEY, CDR2 SVGAGI. Here the CDR3 DNA reads TGTGCCAGCAGCCGGGTGAGCCAGCTCACTGAAGCTTTCTTT. Translation: CASSRVSQLTEAFF.

The V gene is TRBV10-2, the J gene TRBJ2-3; D unclear. The germline V gene encodes CDR1 WSHSY and CDR2 SAAADI. V shed 2 bases and J shed 0 bases, with 15 bases lying between them. The CDR3 runs to 17 residues. The DNA for the CDR3 is TGCGCCAGCAGTGAGGGTAGGGCAGCCTCTAGCACAGATACGCAGTATTTT. Amino acid sequence: CASSEGRAASSTDTQYF.

The CDR3 DNA reads TGTGCCAGCAGCGTAGCCGCGAGCGGTTTCTCAGAGACCCAGTACTTC. As protein: CASSVAASGFSETQYF. V usage is TRBV9 and J usage is TRBJ2-5, with D possibly being TRBD2 (5 bases). CDR1 and CDR2 from the germline V gene are SGDLS and YYNGEE. Trimming took 0 bases from V and 4 from J, leaving 16 bases between them. The CDR3 is 16 amino acids.

The chain's CDR3 is CASSIDLRNYTF. The CDR3 nucleotides are TGTGCCAGTAGTATAGATCTTAGGAACTACACCTTC. J is TRBJ1-2 and V is TRBV19; D not resolved. The CDR3 is 12 amino acids. CDR1 is LNHDA, CDR2 SQIVND, per germline (reference sequence). Trimming removed 0 bases from V and 10 bases from J, with 9 bases in between.

The chain employs TRBV7-3 and TRBJ2-7; 8 nucleotides agree with TRBD2. The DNA end favors TRBJ2-5, so the J call may be wrong. CDR3 length: 18 amino acids. Germline CDR1 is SGHTA and CDR2 is FQGTGA. CDR3 sequence (DNA): TGTGCCAGCAGCTTAAACCCCAGGGAGGCGGGAGGCGGAGAGACCCAGTACTTC. It yields the protein CASSLNPREAGGGETQYF.

This clonotype was seen a handful of times. The V and J genes are TRBV14 and TRBJ2-3; the D gene is possibly TRBD2 (6 bases). Germline CDR1 and CDR2: SGHDN and FVKESK. Between the trimmed V and J ends, which lost 0 bases and 0 bases, there was a span of 19 bases. The CDR3 runs 19 residues. In nucleotides, the CDR3 is TGTGCCAGCAGCCAAGAGATAAAAGCGGGCGATAGAAGCACAGATACGCAGTATTTT. Translating it yields CASSQEIKAGDRSTDTQYF.

This chain connects TRBV12-3 or TRBV12-4 to TRBJ1-6; D unresolved. This CDR3 is built from 12 residues. The V end lost 6 bases, the J end lost 8 bases, and 8 bases lay between the germline ends. As DNA, the CDR3 is TGTGCCAGCAGGACGGACCATTCACCCCTCCACTTT. Protein sequence: CASRTDHSPLHF.

The chain links TRBV15 to TRBJ1-4; a weak D match, TRBD1 (5 bases). Germline V gene lookup returns CDR1 LNHNV and CDR2 YYDKDF (reference sequence). Trimming left V 0 bases short and J 5 bases short, with 10 bases between. The CDR3 covers 15 residues. CDR3 in amino acids: CATSREDSGNEKLFF. The CDR3 nucleotides read TGTGCCACCAGCAGAGAAGACAGCGGGAATGAAAAACTGTTTTTT.